The source of this T cell receptor (beta chain) is a study of blood T cell repertoires in COVID-19. Study-level background: Material from acute and convalescent COVID-19 was sourced from the United States, Italy and Spain. T cells, B-cell-depleted T cells, or PBMCs provided the cDNA or gDNA that served as material.

In the authors' workflow: Amplification of reference gene primers provided the estimated nucleated cell counts. Sequenced by immunoSEQ multiplex PCR; TCRdb stores in-frame clones only, minus some. Clonal size and the V and J genes are those of that table, whereas D and trimming came from the DNA. The profile shows just under 90,000 clones, about 91% of them singletons. Germline-derived CDR1 and CDR2 are DFQATT and SNEGSKA (reference sequence). There are 15 residues in the CDR3. V was shortened by 3 bases and J by 2 bases, with 17 bases between the two germline ends. J is TRBJ2-7 and V is TRBV20-1; D is perhaps TRBD2 (6 bases). The source material was peripheral blood. This receptor was taken from a man aged 55 to 70 with acute or convalescent COVID-19. CDR3 loop: CSASVVAGTTYEQYF. CDR3 coding DNA: TGCAGTGCTAGTGTCGTGGCGGGAACCACCTACGAGCAGTACTTC.